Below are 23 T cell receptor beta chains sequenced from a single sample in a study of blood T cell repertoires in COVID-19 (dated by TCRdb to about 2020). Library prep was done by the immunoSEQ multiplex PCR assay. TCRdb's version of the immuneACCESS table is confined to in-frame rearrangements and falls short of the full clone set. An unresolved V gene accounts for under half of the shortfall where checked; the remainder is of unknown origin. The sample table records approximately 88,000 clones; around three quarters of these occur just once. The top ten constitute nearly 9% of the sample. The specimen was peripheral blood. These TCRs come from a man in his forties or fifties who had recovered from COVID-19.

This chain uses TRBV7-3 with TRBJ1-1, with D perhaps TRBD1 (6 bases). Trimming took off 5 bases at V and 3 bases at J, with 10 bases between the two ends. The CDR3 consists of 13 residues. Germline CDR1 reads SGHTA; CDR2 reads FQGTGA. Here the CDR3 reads CASSVRQDTEAFF. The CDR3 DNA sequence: TGTGCCAGCAGCGTACGACAGGACACTGAAGCTTTCTTT.

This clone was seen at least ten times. The CDR3 nucleotides read TGTGCCAGCAGTTTATGGAGACTAGCGGGAGGGCCCGGGGAGCTGTTTTTT. Protein: CASSLWRLAGGPGELFF. The chain combines TRBV28 with TRBJ2-2; 14 bases are a match to TRBD2. CDR1 MDHEN and CDR2 SYDVKM come from the germline V gene. V shed 0 bases, J shed 6 bases, and the junction held 3 bases outside the gene matches. This CDR3 contains 17 residues.

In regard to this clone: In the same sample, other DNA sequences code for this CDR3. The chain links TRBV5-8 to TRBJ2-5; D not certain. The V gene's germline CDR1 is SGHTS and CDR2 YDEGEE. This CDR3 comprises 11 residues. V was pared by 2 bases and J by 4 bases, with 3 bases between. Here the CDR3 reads CASSFGETQYF. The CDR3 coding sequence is TGTGCCAGCAGCTTCGGAGAGACCCAGTACTTC.

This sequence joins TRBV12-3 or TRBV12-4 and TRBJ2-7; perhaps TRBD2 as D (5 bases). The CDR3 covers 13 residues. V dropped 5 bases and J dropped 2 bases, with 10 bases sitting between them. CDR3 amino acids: CASSLDGTYEQYF. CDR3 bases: TGTGCCAGCAGTCTCGACGGGACCTACGAGCAGTACTTC.

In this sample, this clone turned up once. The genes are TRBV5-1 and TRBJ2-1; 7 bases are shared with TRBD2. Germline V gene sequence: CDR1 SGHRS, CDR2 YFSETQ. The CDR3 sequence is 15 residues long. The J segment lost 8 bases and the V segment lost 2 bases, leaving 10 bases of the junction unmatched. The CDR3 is CASSFLGGTWDEQFF. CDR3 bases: TGCGCCAGCAGCTTCCTCGGGGGGACGTGGGATGAGCAGTTCTTC.

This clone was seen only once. The CDR3 coding sequence is TGTGCCAGTAGTATAGGACAGGGGGATTATGGCTACACCTTC. It codes for CASSIGQGDYGYTF. The chain employs TRBV19 and TRBJ1-2; 9 bases are shared with TRBD1. V trimming: 1 base; J trimming: 5 bases; junction bases outside the gene matches: 2. The CDR3 consists of 14 residues. Germline CDR1 is LNHDA and CDR2 is SQIVND (reference sequence).

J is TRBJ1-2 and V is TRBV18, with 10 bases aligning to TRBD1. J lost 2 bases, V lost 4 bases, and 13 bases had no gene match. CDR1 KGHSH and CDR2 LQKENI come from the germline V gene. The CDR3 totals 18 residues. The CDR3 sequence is CASSRYQMGQGMNYGYTF. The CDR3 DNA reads TGTGCCAGCTCACGCTATCAGATGGGACAGGGGATGAACTATGGCTACACCTTC.

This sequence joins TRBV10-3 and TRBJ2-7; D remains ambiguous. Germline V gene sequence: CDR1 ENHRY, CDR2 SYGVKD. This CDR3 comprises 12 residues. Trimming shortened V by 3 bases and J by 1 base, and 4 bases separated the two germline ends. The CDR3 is CAISEASYEQYF. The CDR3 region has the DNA TGTGCCATCAGTGAAGCATCCTACGAGCAGTACTTC.

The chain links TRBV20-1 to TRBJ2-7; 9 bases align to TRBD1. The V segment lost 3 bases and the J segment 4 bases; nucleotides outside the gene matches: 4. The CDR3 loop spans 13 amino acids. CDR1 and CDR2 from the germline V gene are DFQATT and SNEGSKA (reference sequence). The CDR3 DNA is TGCAGTGCTAGTGCCGACAGGGGGTACGAGCAGTACTTC. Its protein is CSASADRGYEQYF.

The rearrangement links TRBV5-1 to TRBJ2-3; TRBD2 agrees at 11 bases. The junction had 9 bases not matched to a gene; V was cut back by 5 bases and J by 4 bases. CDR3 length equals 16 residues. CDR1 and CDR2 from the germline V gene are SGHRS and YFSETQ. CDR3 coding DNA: TGCGCCAGCAGTCGCGCACTAGCGGGGGATGCAGATACGCAGTATTTT. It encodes CASSRALAGDADTQYF.

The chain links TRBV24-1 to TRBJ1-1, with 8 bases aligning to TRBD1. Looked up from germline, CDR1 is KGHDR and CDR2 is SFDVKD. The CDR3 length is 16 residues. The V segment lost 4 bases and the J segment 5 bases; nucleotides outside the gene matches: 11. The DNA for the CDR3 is TGTGCCACCAGTGACAATAAAGCCGGACAGGGAACTGAAGCTTTCTTT. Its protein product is CATSDNKAGQGTEAFF.

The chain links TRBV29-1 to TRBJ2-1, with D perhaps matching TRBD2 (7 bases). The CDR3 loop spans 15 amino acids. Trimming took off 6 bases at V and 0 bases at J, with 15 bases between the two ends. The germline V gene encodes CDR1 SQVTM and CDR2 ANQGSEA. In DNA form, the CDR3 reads TGCAGCGTGGGGGGGGGCTCCAGCTCCTACAATGAGCAGTTCTTC. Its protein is CSVGGGSSSYNEQFF.

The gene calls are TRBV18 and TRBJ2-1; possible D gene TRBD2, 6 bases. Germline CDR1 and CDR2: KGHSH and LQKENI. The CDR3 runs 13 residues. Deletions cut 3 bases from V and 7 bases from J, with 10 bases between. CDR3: CASSPLSGNEQFF. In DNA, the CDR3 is TGTGCCAGCTCACCCCTTAGCGGAAATGAGCAGTTCTTC.

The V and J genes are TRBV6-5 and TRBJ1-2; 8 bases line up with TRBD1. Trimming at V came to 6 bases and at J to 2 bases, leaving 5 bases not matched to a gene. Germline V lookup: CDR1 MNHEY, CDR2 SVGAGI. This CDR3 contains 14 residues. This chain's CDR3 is CASRTRTGNYGYTF. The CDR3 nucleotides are TGTGCCAGCAGGACTCGGACAGGGAACTATGGCTACACCTTC.

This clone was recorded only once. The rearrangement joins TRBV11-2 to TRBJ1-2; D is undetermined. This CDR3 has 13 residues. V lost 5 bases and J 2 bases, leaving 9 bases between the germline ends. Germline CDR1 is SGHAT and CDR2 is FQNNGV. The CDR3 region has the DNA TGTGCCAGCAGCGAGACGGGGAACTATGGCTACACCTTC. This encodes CASSETGNYGYTF.

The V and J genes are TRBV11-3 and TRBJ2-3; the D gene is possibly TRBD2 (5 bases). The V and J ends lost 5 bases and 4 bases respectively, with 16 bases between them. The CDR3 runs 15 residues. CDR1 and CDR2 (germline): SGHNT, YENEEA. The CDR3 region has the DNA TGTGCCAGCAGCGAAGGGCGAGGGTCCCCAGATACGCAGTATTTT. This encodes CASSEGRGSPDTQYF.

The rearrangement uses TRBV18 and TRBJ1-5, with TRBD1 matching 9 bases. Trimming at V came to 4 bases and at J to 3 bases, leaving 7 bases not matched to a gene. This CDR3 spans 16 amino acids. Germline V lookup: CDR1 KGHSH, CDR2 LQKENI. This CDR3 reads CASSLVDRGSNQPQHF. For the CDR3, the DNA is TGTGCCAGCTCACTCGTGGACAGGGGATCCAATCAGCCCCAGCATTTT.

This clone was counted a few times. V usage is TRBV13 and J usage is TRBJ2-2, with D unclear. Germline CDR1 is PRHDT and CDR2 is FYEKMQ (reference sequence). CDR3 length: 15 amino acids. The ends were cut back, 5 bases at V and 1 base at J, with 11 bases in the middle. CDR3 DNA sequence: TGTGCCAGCAGCCTCTGGGCGAAGAACACCGGGGAGCTGTTTTTT. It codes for CASSLWAKNTGELFF.

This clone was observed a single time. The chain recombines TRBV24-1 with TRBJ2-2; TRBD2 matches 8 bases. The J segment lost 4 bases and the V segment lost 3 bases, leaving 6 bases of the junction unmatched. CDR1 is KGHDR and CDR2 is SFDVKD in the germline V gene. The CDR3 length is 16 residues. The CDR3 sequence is CATSDQASGSTGELFF. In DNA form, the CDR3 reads TGTGCCACCAGTGATCAAGCTAGCGGGTCCACCGGGGAGCTGTTTTTT.

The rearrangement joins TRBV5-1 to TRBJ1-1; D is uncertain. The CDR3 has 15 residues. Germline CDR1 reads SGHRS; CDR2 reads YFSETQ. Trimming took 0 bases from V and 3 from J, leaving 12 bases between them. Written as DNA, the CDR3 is TGCGCCAGCAGCTTGGCCCCAGCGACTCACACTGAAGCTTTCTTT. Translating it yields CASSLAPATHTEAFF.

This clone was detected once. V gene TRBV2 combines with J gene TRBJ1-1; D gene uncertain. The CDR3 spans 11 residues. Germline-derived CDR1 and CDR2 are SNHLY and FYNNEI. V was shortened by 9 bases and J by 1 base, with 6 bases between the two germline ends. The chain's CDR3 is CARGKNTEAFF. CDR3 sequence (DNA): TGTGCCAGGGGCAAGAACACTGAAGCTTTCTTT.

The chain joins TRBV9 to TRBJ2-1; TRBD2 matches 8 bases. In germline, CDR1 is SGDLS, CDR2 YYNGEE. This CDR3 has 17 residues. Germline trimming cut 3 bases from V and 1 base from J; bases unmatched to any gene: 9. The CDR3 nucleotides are TGTGCCAGCAGCGAAGGGGCGGGAGGATTATCCTACAATGAGCAGTTCTTC. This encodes CASSEGAGGLSYNEQFF.

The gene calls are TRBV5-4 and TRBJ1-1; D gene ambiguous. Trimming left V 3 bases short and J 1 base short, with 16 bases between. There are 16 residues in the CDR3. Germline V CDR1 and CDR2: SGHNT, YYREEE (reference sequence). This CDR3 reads CASSSARDGWNTEAFF. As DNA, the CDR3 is TGTGCCAGCAGCTCCGCGAGAGACGGGTGGAACACTGAAGCTTTCTTT.